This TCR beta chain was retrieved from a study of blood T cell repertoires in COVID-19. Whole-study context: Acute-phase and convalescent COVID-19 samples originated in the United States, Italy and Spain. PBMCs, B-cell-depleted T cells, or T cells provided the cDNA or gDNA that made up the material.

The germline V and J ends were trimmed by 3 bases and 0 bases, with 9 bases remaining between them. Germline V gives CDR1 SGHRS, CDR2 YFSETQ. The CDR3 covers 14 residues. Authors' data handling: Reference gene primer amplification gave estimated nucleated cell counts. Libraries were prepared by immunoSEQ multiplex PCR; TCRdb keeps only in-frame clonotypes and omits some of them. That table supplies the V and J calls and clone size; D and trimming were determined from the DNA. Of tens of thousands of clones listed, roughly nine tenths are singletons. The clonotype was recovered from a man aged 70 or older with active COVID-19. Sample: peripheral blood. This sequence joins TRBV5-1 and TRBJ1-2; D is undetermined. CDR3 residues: CASSSTEPNYGYTF. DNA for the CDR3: TGCGCCAGCAGCTCCACTGAACCTAACTATGGCTACACCTTC.